In its sample, the clone carrying this TCR beta chain was seen many times. The cDNA was generated by 5'RACE with 10-nucleotide random UMIs. MiXCR was run by TCRdb on the 5' RACE reads, yielding one entry per CDR3 protein. The sample lists tens of thousands of distinct CDR3 sequences; roughly 12% were seen once. The V end was cut by 1 base, the J end by 2 bases, with 10 bases between. This CDR3 region has 14 residues. The germline V gene encodes CDR1 SGHRS and CDR2 YFSETQ. The sample comes from a study of neurological immune-mediated disorders. The specimen sequenced was PBMCs. The clonotype comes from a woman in her fifties or sixties with HTLV-1-associated myelopathy (HAM/TSP). The genes are TRBV5-1 and TRBJ2-7; unclear D gene. CDR3 region: CASSLRTEPYEQYF. The CDR3 nucleotides are TGCGCCAGCAGCTTGAGGACGGAACCCTACGAGCAGTACTTC. Full variable domain (outside the CDR3, taken from reference TRBV5-1 and TRBJ2-7): KAGVTQTPRYLIKTRGQQVTLSCSPISGHRSVSWYQQTPGQGLQFLFEYFSETQRNKGNFPGRFSGRQFSNSRSEMNVSTLELGDSALYLCASSLRTEPYEQYFGPGTRLTVT.